The 13 T cell receptor beta chains below were found in one sample sequenced in a study of cytomegalovirus exposure and HLA in healthy donors. Primers included in the PCR were 60 Vbeta and 13 Jbeta primers. Method: immunoSEQ multiplex PCR; TCRdb's copy keeps in-frame clones and lacks some. The repertoire holds roughly 180,000 clones, with 84% as singletons. Sequenced input: PBMCs. Source of these receptors: a girl between 5 and 17 years old in good health and CMV-seropositive.

The rearrangement uses TRBV5-1 and TRBJ1-1; 8 bases fit TRBD1. V was clipped by 5 bases and J by 4 bases; unmatched bases: 7. Germline CDR1 and CDR2: SGHRS and YFSETQ. The CDR3 covers 14 residues. Here the CDR3 DNA reads TGCGCCAGCAGAATAGACAGGGGAGGCACTGAAGCTTTCTTT. It translates to CASRIDRGGTEAFF.

This CDR3 is CASSPDPGKGSYEQYF. The DNA of the CDR3 is TGCGCCAGCAGCCCGGACCCAGGGAAGGGCTCCTACGAGCAGTACTTC. The chain is built from TRBV5-1 and TRBJ2-7, with D possibly matching TRBD1 (5 bases). In germline, CDR1 is SGHRS, CDR2 YFSETQ. The V gene lost 4 bases and the J gene lost 0 bases, with 17 bases spanning the gap. CDR3 length: 16 amino acids. Full variable domain (outside the CDR3, taken from reference TRBV5-1 and TRBJ2-7): KAGVTQTPRYLIKTRGQQVTLSCSPISGHRSVSWYQQTPGQGLQFLFEYFSETQRNKGNFPGRFSGRQFSNSRSEMNVSTLELGDSALYLCASSPDPGKGSYEQYFGPGTRLTVT.

This rearrangement joins TRBV21-1 to TRBJ2-7; the table's D call of TRBD2 was not tested on the DNA. TRBV21-1 counts as a pseudogene. The CDR3 spans 16 residues. The CDR3 sequence is CASTKPLAGVTYEQYF. CDR3 nucleotide sequence: TGTGCCAGCACAAAACCCCTAGCGGGGGTGACCTACGAGCAGTACTTC.

V usage is TRBV5-1 and J usage is TRBJ1-3; TRBD1 agrees at 7 bases. The V and J ends lost 2 bases and 1 base, in that order; junction bases with no gene match: 3. The CDR3 is made up of 15 amino acids. CDR1 SGHRS and CDR2 YFSETQ come from the germline V gene. CDR3 nucleotide sequence: TGCGCCAGCAGCTTAGGGACAGATTCTGGAAACACCATATATTTT. Protein: CASSLGTDSGNTIYF.

The chain uses TRBV4-2 and TRBJ2-7; TRBD1 matches 8 bases. Losses at the gene ends were 0 bases for V and 3 bases for J; bases not matched to a gene: 4. The CDR3 spans 15 residues. Germline CDR1 is LGHNA and CDR2 is YNFKEQ. The CDR3 region has the DNA TGTGCCAGCAGCCAAGATCCAACAGGGGGCTACGAGCAGTACTTC. It is translated as CASSQDPTGGYEQYF.

The gene calls are TRBV9 and TRBJ2-1, with 16 bases matching TRBD2. The CDR3 runs to 17 residues. Trimming took 0 bases from V and 10 from J; bases not matched to a gene: 7. Germline lookup yields CDR1 SGDLS and CDR2 YYNGEE. CDR3 loop: CASSVDIGTSGGAEQFF. CDR3 sequence (DNA): TGTGCCAGCAGCGTAGACATCGGGACTAGCGGGGGGGCGGAGCAGTTCTTC.

The chain recombines TRBV5-1 with TRBJ1-2; 9 bases map to TRBD1. With 4 bases clipped from V and 8 bases from J, the junction kept 3 bases outside the gene matches. Germline CDR1 is SGHRS and CDR2 is YFSETQ. The CDR3 totals 12 residues. DNA for the CDR3: TGCGCCAGCAGCGGGGACAGGGAGGGCTACACCTTC. Translation: CASSGDREGYTF. Variable domain in full (rest from reference TRBV5-1 and TRBJ1-2): KAGVTQTPRYLIKTRGQQVTLSCSPISGHRSVSWYQQTPGQGLQFLFEYFSETQRNKGNFPGRFSGRQFSNSRSEMNVSTLELGDSALYLCASSGDREGYTFGSGTRLTVV.

The chain combines TRBV5-5 with TRBJ1-3, with D maybe TRBD1 (6 bases). The CDR3 length is 15 residues. V lost 2 bases and J lost 3, with 12 bases in between. CDR1 is SGHKS and CDR2 is YYEKEE in the germline V gene (reference sequence). The DNA for the CDR3 is TGTGCCAGCAGCTTAGCCAGGGGATTTGGAAACACCATATATTTT. Amino acids: CASSLARGFGNTIYF.

The V gene is TRBV6-4, the J gene TRBJ2-3, with 9 bases fitting TRBD2. Germline lookup yields CDR1 MRHNA and CDR2 SNTAGT. Trimming cost V 2 bases and J 5 bases; bases outside gene matches: 8. The CDR3 extends over 16 amino acids. This CDR3 reads CASSDGAGGPGDTQYF. The CDR3 DNA is TGTGCCAGCAGTGACGGTGCGGGGGGGCCCGGAGATACGCAGTATTTT.

This clone was detected only a few times. In nucleotides, the CDR3 is TGTGCCAGCAGTTTACGGTTTCCTAGCAATCAGCCCCAGCATTTT. As protein: CASSLRFPSNQPQHF. The chain is built from TRBV28 and TRBJ1-5; D gene ambiguous. Germline values: CDR1 MDHEN, CDR2 SYDVKM. This CDR3 comprises 15 residues. Trimming took 2 bases from V and 0 from J, leaving 8 bases between them.

This clone was found once. The chain has TRBV4-1 and TRBJ1-1; 9 bases match TRBD1. This CDR3 has 15 amino acids. Germline V gene sequence: CDR1 MGHRA, CDR2 YSYEKL. The trim removed 2 bases at V and 5 bases at J, leaving 6 bases unmatched. CDR3 DNA: TGCGCCAGCAGCCAACCCCGGACAGGGGCTACTGAAGCTTTCTTT. This encodes CASSQPRTGATEAFF.

Turning to this clone: One end of the junction does not line up with germline, which may come from a read error. The CDR3 nucleotides are TGTTCCAGCAGCTGGGGACAGGGGGGAACCTTGAACACTGAAGCTTTCTTT. Translated, it gives CSSSWGQGGTLNTEAFF. The chain links TRBV7-9 to TRBJ1-1; 11 bases are shared with TRBD1. The CDR3 runs to 17 residues. Germline V gives CDR1 SEHNR, CDR2 FQNEAQ (reference sequence).

This clone was counted between two and nine times. One end of the junction fails to match germline, which may point to a read error. CDR3 sequence: CASSEAAGLANYGYTF. The CDR3 region has the DNA TGTGCCAGCAGTGAAGCAGCAGGGTTGGCTAATTATGGCTACACCTTC. The chain combines TRBV6-1 with TRBJ1-2; TRBD1 is a possible D gene (5 bases). CDR3 length: 16 residues. Germline V CDR1 and CDR2: MNHNS, SASEGT.